What follows are 21 T cell receptor beta chains derived from one specimen sequenced in a study of OX40 agonist ivuxolimab in advanced cancers. TCRdb keeps only in-frame clones here, not all; method: immunoSEQ multiplex PCR. Among approximately 60,000 clones, approximately 80% were seen once, and the ten largest hold roughly 2%. Sequencing used CD4+ or CD8+ T cells sorted from blood, obtained in a trial of the OX40 agonist ivuxolimab. These receptors were taken from an adult with an advanced solid tumor such as melanoma, head and neck, liver or kidney cancer.

In its sample, this clone was seen once. The DNA of the CDR3 is TGTGCCAGCAGCGGGACAGGCCTAGCGTTCTCAGATACGCAGTATTTT. It codes for CASSGTGLAFSDTQYF. This chain joins TRBV2 and TRBJ2-3; 8 bases are shared with TRBD1. Germline lookup yields CDR1 SNHLY and CDR2 FYNNEI. This CDR3 is 16 amino acids long. V dropped 6 bases and J dropped 4; count of bases not matched to a gene: 12.

This clone was seen once. This sequence joins TRBV19 and TRBJ2-1; 8 nucleotides match TRBD2. Germline CDR1 is LNHDA and CDR2 is SQIVND (reference sequence). The V segment lost 6 bases and the J segment 3 bases; nucleotides outside the gene matches: 10. The CDR3 is 16 residues long. This chain's CDR3 is CASRAGGPQGYNEQFF. CDR3 bases: TGTGCCAGTAGGGCGGGAGGTCCTCAGGGCTACAATGAGCAGTTCTTC.

The chain combines TRBV4-1 with TRBJ2-5; 9 bases fit TRBD2. The V and J ends lost 0 bases and 5 bases, in that order; junction bases with no gene match: 10. CDR3 size: 17 residues. From germline, CDR1 is MGHRA and CDR2 YSYEKL. The chain's CDR3 is CASSQEGPSGIRETQYF. The CDR3 DNA follows: TGCGCCAGCAGCCAAGAAGGTCCTAGCGGGATCCGGGAGACCCAGTACTTC.

The genes are TRBV19 and TRBJ2-7, with D possibly TRBD1 on 7 matching bases. The CDR3 has 13 residues. In germline, CDR1 is LNHDA, CDR2 SQIVND (reference sequence). V shed 8 bases and J shed 7 bases, with 18 bases lying between them. Here the CDR3 reads CASHSGQAGEQYF. The CDR3 bases are TGTGCCAGTCACTCAGGACAGGCGGGGGAGCAGTACTTC.

The V gene is TRBV11-1, the J gene TRBJ2-7; tentatively, D is TRBD1 (6 bases). The CDR3 loop spans 16 amino acids. CDR1 and CDR2 from the germline V gene are SGHAT and FQDESV (reference sequence). The V end was cut by 4 bases, the J end by 2 bases, with 18 bases between. CDR3 sequence reads: CASSSPPGQPAYEQYF. CDR3 sequence (DNA): TGTGCCAGCAGCTCCCCCCCTGGACAGCCAGCCTACGAGCAGTACTTC.

The chain combines TRBV7-9 with TRBJ1-1; 10 nucleotides line up with TRBD1. The junction had 4 bases not matched to a gene; V was cut back by 5 bases and J by 7 bases. The V gene's germline CDR1 is SEHNR and CDR2 FQNEAQ (reference sequence). There are 13 residues in the CDR3. This chain's CDR3 is CASSTGQGLEAFF. In DNA form, the CDR3 reads TGTGCCAGCAGCACGGGACAGGGGCTTGAAGCTTTCTTT.

The genes are TRBV7-9 and TRBJ2-3; 9 nucleotides line up with TRBD2. Losses at the gene ends were 8 bases for V and 4 bases for J; bases not matched to a gene: 13. The CDR3 sequence is 16 residues long. Germline CDR1 is SEHNR and CDR2 is FQNEAQ (reference sequence). The CDR3 reads CASRRWASGKADTQYF. The CDR3 DNA follows: TGTGCCAGCCGAAGGTGGGCTAGCGGGAAGGCAGATACGCAGTATTTT.

V is TRBV4-3 and J is TRBJ1-6; tentative D call: TRBD1 (5 bases). Germline assignment: CDR1 LGHNA and CDR2 YSLEER. CDR3 length: 17 amino acids. V was trimmed by 4 bases and J by 8 bases, leaving 21 bases between them. This CDR3 is CASSRTLLTEGDSPLHF. The DNA of the CDR3 is TGCGCCAGCAGCCGAACCCTCTTGACAGAGGGAGATTCACCCCTCCACTTT.

This clone was detected a few times. The J gene is TRBJ1-2, the V gene TRBV7-2; D uncertain. Germline values: CDR1 SGHTA, CDR2 FQGNSA. Trimming cost V 5 bases and J 0 bases, with 13 bases left between them. CDR3 size: 15 residues. The CDR3 spells CASSPGGPSNYGYTF. In nucleotides, the CDR3 is TGTGCCAGCAGCCCAGGCGGTCCTTCTAACTATGGCTACACCTTC.

This chain links TRBV28 with TRBJ1-1; D call uncertain. The CDR3 consists of 15 residues. Germline V lookup: CDR1 MDHEN, CDR2 SYDVKM. Trimming shortened V by 6 bases and J by 0 bases, and 14 bases separated the two germline ends. CDR3 region: CASSQSGIVNTEAFF. CDR3 coding DNA: TGTGCCAGCAGCCAATCGGGAATTGTGAACACTGAAGCTTTCTTT.

This chain joins TRBV6-4 and TRBJ1-6; no definite D call. There are 14 residues in the CDR3. The germline V and J ends were trimmed by 5 bases and 6 bases, with 11 bases remaining between them. CDR1 and CDR2 from the germline V gene are MRHNA and SNTAGT. The CDR3 nucleotides read TGTGCCAGCAGTCTGAGGGTAGGTAATTCACCCCTCCACTTT. Protein product: CASSLRVGNSPLHF.

V gene TRBV5-1 combines with J gene TRBJ2-4; TRBD1 aligns across 10 bases. The CDR3 totals 16 residues. The V gene's germline CDR1 is SGHRS and CDR2 YFSETQ. Unmatched junction bases numbered 7, after V lost 2 bases and J lost 5 bases. This CDR3 reads CASSFLTGTGENIQYF. For the CDR3, the DNA is TGCGCCAGCAGCTTCCTAACCGGGACAGGGGAAAACATTCAGTACTTC.

This chain uses TRBV10-2 with TRBJ1-2; a weak D match, TRBD1 (5 bases). There are 16 residues in the CDR3. Germline V gives CDR1 WSHSY, CDR2 SAAADI. Trimming left V 6 bases short and J 1 base short, with 18 bases between. The CDR3 coding sequence is TGCGCCAGCAGCCCGGGGGTCAGAGTTGATAACTATGGCTACACCTTC. This gives the protein CASSPGVRVDNYGYTF.

The chain uses TRBV10-3 and TRBJ1-1; a weak D match, TRBD1 (6 bases). Trimming removed 2 bases at V and 2 bases at J, with 12 bases between. The CDR3 sequence is 15 residues long. Germline loops: CDR1 ENHRY, CDR2 SYGVKD. CDR3 loop: CAISEPGAENTEAFF. CDR3 DNA sequence: TGTGCCATCAGTGAGCCGGGGGCTGAAAACACTGAAGCTTTCTTT.

The rearrangement links TRBV7-2 to TRBJ2-2; 10 bases agree with TRBD1. The CDR3 totals 15 residues. CDR1 is SGHTA, CDR2 FQGNSA, per germline. V shed 7 bases, J shed 4 bases, and the junction held 6 bases outside the gene matches. The CDR3 here is CASIDRGRSTGELFF. CDR3 nucleotide sequence: TGTGCCAGCATCGACAGGGGGCGAAGCACCGGGGAGCTGTTTTTT.

The rearrangement links TRBV7-9 to TRBJ1-2; possibly TRBD1 for D (5 bases). Trimming took 4 bases from V and 2 from J, leaving 14 bases between them. Germline CDR1 is SEHNR and CDR2 is FQNEAQ (reference sequence). The CDR3 length is 15 residues. CDR3 in DNA: TGTGCCAGCAGCTACGGCCCTCAGGGAAACTATGGCTACACCTTC. It yields the protein CASSYGPQGNYGYTF. The whole variable domain, remainder taken from reference TRBV7-9 and TRBJ1-2, is DTGVSQNPRHKITKRGQNVTFRCDPISEHNRLYWYRQTLGQGPEFLTYFQNEAQLEKSRLLSDRFSAERPKGSFSTLEIQRTEQGDSAMYLCASSYGPQGNYGYTFGSGTRLTVV.

The V and J genes are TRBV11-3 and TRBJ2-3; maybe TRBD1 (5 bases). The CDR3 consists of 14 residues. The germline gives CDR1 SGHNT, CDR2 YENEEA. V was clipped by 1 base and J by 5 bases, with 10 bases between them. CDR3 amino acids: CASSLGGSGDTQYF. CDR3 DNA: TGTGCCAGCAGCTTAGGGGGCTCGGGAGATACGCAGTATTTT.

The chain joins TRBV10-3 to TRBJ2-7; tentatively, D is TRBD1 (6 bases). This CDR3 has 12 residues. V shed 6 bases and J shed 4 bases, with 10 bases lying between them. Looked up from germline, CDR1 is ENHRY and CDR2 is SYGVKD. The CDR3 region has the DNA TGTGCCATCAGCAGTGACAGGTACGAGCAGTACTTC. Its protein product is CAISSDRYEQYF.

V gene TRBV5-1 combines with J gene TRBJ2-5, with a tentative D call TRBD2 (7 bases). Trimming took off 4 bases at V and 4 bases at J, with 14 bases between the two ends. The CDR3 loop spans 14 amino acids. Germline V gene sequence: CDR1 SGHRS, CDR2 YFSETQ. CDR3 sequence reads: CASSIRGGPETQYF. The CDR3, as DNA: TGCGCCAGCAGCATAAGGGGGGGACCAGAGACCCAGTACTTC.

This sequence joins TRBV27 and TRBJ2-3; D is ambiguous. Germline CDR1 is MNHEY and CDR2 is SMNVEV (reference sequence). The V gene lost 6 bases and the J gene lost 5 bases, with 9 bases spanning the gap. The CDR3 covers 12 residues. The CDR3 nucleotides read TGTGCCAGCAGACCACCCGGAGATACGCAGTATTTT. Protein: CASRPPGDTQYF.

The chain is built from TRBV28 and TRBJ2-7; TRBD1 agrees at 10 bases. Looked up from germline, CDR1 is MDHEN and CDR2 is SYDVKM. This CDR3 spans 15 amino acids. The trim removed 3 bases at V and 3 bases at J, leaving 5 bases unmatched. The DNA for the CDR3 is TGTGCCAGCAGTTTGCGGACAGGGGGGGACTACGAGCAGTACTTC. Protein: CASSLRTGGDYEQYF. The complete variable domain, with remaining parts taken from reference TRBV28 and TRBJ2-7, reads DVKVTQSSRYLVKRTGEKVFLECVQDMDHENMFWYRQDPGLGLRLIYFSYDVKMKEKGDIPEGYSVSREKKERFSLILESASTNQTSMYLCASSLRTGGDYEQYFGPGTRLTVT.